Below are 13 T cell receptor beta chains sequenced from a single sample in a study of blood T cell repertoires in COVID-19. Measured with immunoSEQ multiplex PCR; TCRdb has only the in-frame clones, and not every one. The repertoire holds around 100,000 clones, with about four fifths as singletons. The specimen sequenced was peripheral blood. These receptors originate from a man in his 60s with acute or convalescent COVID-19.

The CDR3 bases are TGTGCCAGCAGGACGGGGGTGAACACTGAAGCTTTCTTT. Its protein is CASRTGVNTEAFF. V usage is TRBV6-5 and J usage is TRBJ1-1, with a weak D call TRBD1 (5 bases). This CDR3 spans 13 amino acids. The germline CDR1 and CDR2 sequences are MNHEY and SVGAGI. V was pared by 6 bases and J by 0 bases, with 8 bases between.

The rearrangement links TRBV5-4 to TRBJ2-1; TRBD1 aligns across 9 bases. CDR3 length: 14 amino acids. V lost 4 bases, J lost 1 base, and 0 bases stayed unmatched. Germline CDR1 SGHNT, CDR2 YYREEE (reference sequence). The CDR3 DNA follows: TGTGCCAGCAGCGGACAGGGGTCCTACAATGAGCAGTTCTTC. It yields the protein CASSGQGSYNEQFF.

The chain uses TRBV7-2 and TRBJ2-7, with TRBD2 matching 11 bases. Germline V gene lookup returns CDR1 SGHTA and CDR2 FQGNSA. The CDR3 contains 14 residues. J lost 5 bases, V lost 5 bases, and 5 bases had no gene match. The CDR3 DNA reads TGTGCCAGCAGCATCCTTAGCGGGGGGGACGAGCAGTACTTC. Translating gives CASSILSGGDEQYF. Full variable domain (missing parts from reference TRBV7-2 and TRBJ2-7): GAGVSQSPSNKVTEKGKDVELRCDPISGHTALYWYRQSLGQGLEFLIYFQGNSAPDKSGLPSDRFSAERTGGSVSTLTIQRTQQEDSAVYLCASSILSGGDEQYFGPGTRLTVT.

The chain recombines TRBV9 with TRBJ1-6; D may be TRBD1 (5 bases). CDR3 size: 14 residues. Between the trimmed V and J ends, which lost 2 bases and 8 bases, there was a span of 11 bases. The germline CDR1 and CDR2 sequences are SGDLS and YYNGEE. This CDR3 reads CASSVKGYDSPLHF. CDR3 nucleotide sequence: TGTGCCAGCAGCGTCAAGGGGTATGATTCACCCCTCCACTTT.

The rearrangement links TRBV9 to TRBJ2-1, with 7 bases that match TRBD1. Trimming at V came to 3 bases and at J to 5 bases, leaving 11 bases not matched to a gene. The CDR3 loop spans 16 amino acids. The germline V gene encodes CDR1 SGDLS and CDR2 YYNGEE. The chain's CDR3 is CASSASGTEKNNEQFF. The CDR3 coding sequence is TGTGCCAGCAGCGCCTCCGGGACAGAAAAGAACAATGAGCAGTTCTTC.

This clone appeared a single time. The chain joins TRBV18 to TRBJ2-1; 10 positions match TRBD2. Germline values: CDR1 KGHSH, CDR2 LQKENI. This CDR3 region has 18 residues. After removal of 1 base from V and 1 base from J, the junction contained 7 bases not matched to a gene. The CDR3 DNA follows: TGTGCCAGCTCACCACGTTCTAGCGGGGGAGGATCCTACAATGAGCAGTTCTTC. Translating it yields CASSPRSSGGGSYNEQFF.

This chain joins TRBV9 and TRBJ1-1, with TRBD1 as a possible D gene (6 bases). Trimming took 4 bases from V and 13 from J, leaving 23 bases between them. This CDR3 has 14 amino acids. In germline, CDR1 is SGDLS, CDR2 YYNGEE. The CDR3 coding sequence is TGTGCCAGCAGCCCCCCCCGGGGGGGGCAGCGAGGTTTCTTT. This sequence encodes CASSPPRGGQRGFF.

This chain uses TRBV28 with TRBJ1-1, with 9 bases fitting TRBD1. J lost 5 bases, V lost 7 bases, and 8 bases had no gene match. The CDR3 runs to 14 residues. The germline V gene encodes CDR1 MDHEN and CDR2 SYDVKM. CDR3 amino acids: CASTLGQGLTEAFF. CDR3 nucleotide sequence: TGTGCCAGCACCTTGGGACAGGGACTAACTGAAGCTTTCTTT.

The rearrangement links TRBV2 to TRBJ1-6; 10 nucleotides agree with TRBD1. Germline-derived CDR1 and CDR2 are SNHLY and FYNNEI. The CDR3 length is 14 residues. V gave up 6 bases and J gave up 9 bases; unmatched junction bases: 5. CDR3 bases: TGTGCCAGCAGGGGGACAGGGGTTGCTTCACCCCTCCACTTT. Amino acid sequence: CASRGTGVASPLHF.

This sequence joins TRBV28 and TRBJ2-1; the D is unclear. There are 10 residues in the CDR3. CDR1 and CDR2 from the germline V gene are MDHEN and SYDVKM. The V and J ends lost 3 bases and 10 bases respectively, with 4 bases between them. CDR3 sequence: CASSFGEQFF. CDR3 nucleotides: TGTGCCAGCAGTTTCGGGGAGCAGTTCTTC.

The genes are TRBV9 and TRBJ1-1; tentatively, D is TRBD1 (5 bases). The CDR3 totals 16 residues. Trimming stripped 0 bases from V and 1 base from J, with 13 bases between. Looked up from germline, CDR1 is SGDLS and CDR2 is YYNGEE. In DNA form, the CDR3 reads TGTGCCAGCAGCGTAGGATTTGGGGCTGCGAACACTGAAGCTTTCTTT. Its protein product is CASSVGFGAANTEAFF. The variable domain in full, with the rest retrieved from reference TRBV9 and TRBJ1-1, is DSGVTQTPKHLITATGQRVTLRCSPRSGDLSVYWYQQSLDQGLQFLIQYYNGEERAKGNILERFSAQQFPDLHSELNLSSLELGDSALYFCASSVGFGAANTEAFFGQGTRLTVV.

The chain links TRBV2 to TRBJ1-2, with D uncertain. The CDR3 covers 13 residues. Trimming cost V 1 base and J 5 bases, with 8 bases left between them. The germline CDR1 and CDR2 sequences are SNHLY and FYNNEI. CDR3 region: CASSEDRWYGYTF. The CDR3 DNA reads as TGTGCCAGCAGTGAAGACAGATGGTATGGCTACACCTTC.

This clone has a count of ten or more. The chain couples TRBV4-1 to TRBJ2-7, with 9 bases fitting TRBD2. CDR1 MGHRA and CDR2 YSYEKL come from the germline V gene. The J segment lost 0 bases and the V segment lost 1 base, leaving 1 base of the junction unmatched. The CDR3 contains 15 residues. CDR3 sequence reads: CASSQGLAASYEQYF. The CDR3 nucleotides read TGCGCCAGCAGCCAAGGACTAGCGGCCTCCTACGAGCAGTACTTC.